The rows below give T cell receptor beta chains drawn from one sample of a study of shared clonotypes between healthy human individuals. TCRdb's table, derived via immunoSEQ multiplex PCR, lists solely in-frame clones and lacks some. The data contain 2 million or so clones, 85% to 95% of them seen just once; the ten biggest clones take up 0.1% to 0.15%. The sample was naive CD4+ T cells sorted from blood. Receptors were obtained from a man between 18 and 29 years old in good health. The CDR3 runs from the conserved cysteine through the conserved F or W. A D gene is named only where the DNA matches it firmly. Rows may omit the clone size; those that give it use once, few, many or a size class.

. . TRBJ1-5 TRBV28 TGTGCCAGCAGTCAAGGACAGATATTCGGGCCCCAGCATTTT CASSQGQIFGPQHF
. . TRBJ2-2 TRBV5-1 TGCGCCAGCAGCGTCAGGGAGCCCCTCAGGGCCACCGGGGAGCTGTTTTTT CASSVREPLRATGELFF
. . TRBJ1-6 TRBV19 TGTGCCACTTCTTTAAGGGGGGGTTTGGCGCCCCTCCACTTT CATSLRGGLAPLHF
. . TRBJ1-4 TRBV6-6 TGTGCCAGCAGAAAGCTCAGGGGTAGGGATGAAAAACTGTTTTTT CASRKLRGRDEKLFF
. . TRBJ2-3 TRBV5-4 TGTGCCAGCAGTTCCCAGGGCGCACACACAGATACGCAGTATTTT CASSSQGAHTDTQYF
. . TRBJ2-1 TRBV7-9 TGTGCCAGCAGCTTAGTTAACAGGGACTACAATGAGCAGTTCTTC CASSLVNRDYNEQFF
. . TRBJ1-4 TRBV5-1 TGCGCCAGCAGCGAAGGGAGGACTAATGAAAAACTGTTTTTT CASSEGRTNEKLFF
. . TRBJ2-1 TRBV7-2 TGTGCCAGCAGCTTAGCATCAGGGAACTACAATGAGCAGTTCTTC CASSLASGNYNEQFF
. . TRBJ2-5 TRBV6-4 TGTGCCAGCAGTCCTCAGGGTGGGGAGACCCAGTACTTC CASSPQGGETQYF
. . TRBJ2-3 TRBV9 TGTGCCAGCAGCGTAGTCCCAACGGCAGATACGCAGTATTTT CASSVVPTADTQYF
. . TRBJ2-1 TRBV30 TGTGCCTGGGGGGCCGAGGATGAGCAGTTCTTC CAWGAEDEQFF
. . TRBJ2-3 TRBV2 TGTGCCAGCAGTCTAGTTCCAGATACGCAGTATTTT CASSLVPDTQYF
. . TRBJ2-3 TRBV6-5 TGTGCCAGCAGTTGGGGACTCCCCGGCACAGATACGCAGTATTTT CASSWGLPGTDTQYF
TRBD2 . TRBJ2-3 TRBV19 TGTGCCAGTAGTATCCTCCTTAGCGGGAGGACAGATACGCAGTATTTT CASSILLSGRTDTQYF
. . TRBJ2-7 TRBV6-5 TGTGCCAGCAGTTCGTACGGGACATTCGGCTACGAGCAGTACTTC CASSSYGTFGYEQYF
. . TRBJ1-3 TRBV28 TGTGCCAGCAGTTTTTGGGGAAACACCATATATTTT CASSFWGNTIYF
TRBD2 . TRBJ2-3 TRBV9 TGTGCCAGCAGCACTCCGGGACTAGCGGGGTCTTACGCGCAGTATTTT CASSTPGLAGSYAQYF
. once TRBJ2-7 TRBV23-1 TGCGCCAGCAGGCACGACCAGGGATTATCCTACGAGCAGTACTTC CASRHDQGLSYEQYF
. . TRBJ2-7 TRBV10-3 TGTGCCATCAGTGTGGGGGCGGGAATCTCCTACGAGCAGTACTTC CAISVGAGISYEQYF
. . TRBJ1-6 TRBV9 TGTGCCAGCAGCTCCCAGAGTTTCTCCAATTCACCCCTCCACTTT CASSSQSFSNSPLHF
. . TRBJ2-1 TRBV10-3 TGTGCCATCAGTGAGTCGACTCCGGGCACTAACAATGAGCAGTTCTTC CAISESTPGTNNEQFF
. once TRBJ2-1 TRBV5-4 TGTGCCAGCAGACTCGACGGGAGCTCCTACAATGAGCAGTTCTTC CASRLDGSSYNEQFF
. . TRBJ2-5 TRBV7-9 TGTGCCAGCAGCCTCCGAGCAGAGACCCAGTACTTC CASSLRAETQYF
. . TRBJ1-4 TRBV2 TGTGCCAGCAGGAGGGACACGCTCGTGGAAAAACTGTTTTTT CASRRDTLVEKLFF
TRBD1 . TRBJ2-3 TRBV10-3 TGTGCCATCAGCCAGGGGGTCGTCACAGATACGCAGTATTTT CAISQGVVTDTQYF
. . TRBJ1-6 TRBV30 TGTGCCTCGCGGAGGGAGGCGAATTCACCCCTCCACTTT CASRREANSPLHF
. . TRBJ2-7 TRBV5-5 TGTGCCAGCAGCTCCGTTATGGAGCAGTACTTC CASSSVMEQYF
TRBD2 . TRBJ2-1 TRBV6-4 TGTGCCAGCAGTGACCTCCGGGAGGGGCGCAATGAGCAGTTCTTC CASSDLREGRNEQFF
. . TRBJ2-3 TRBV4-3 TGCGCCAGCAGCCAAGGGCCGGCTCGCGGGATCACAGATACGCAGTATTTT CASSQGPARGITDTQYF
. . TRBJ1-2 TRBV28 TGTGCCAGCAGTTTTCTCGGCAGGGAGGGCGGCTACACCTTC CASSFLGREGGYTF
. . TRBJ2-7 TRBV5-6 TGTGCCAGCAGCCGAGGGGCAGGGGCTCCTTACGAGCAGTACTTC CASSRGAGAPYEQYF
. . TRBJ2-3 TRBV5-1 TGCGCCAGCAGCCTTCGAGTTGTGGGGGAAGGTACGCAGTATTTT CASSLRVVGEGTQYF
TRBD1 once TRBJ1-1 TRBV5-6 TGTGCCAGCAGCCCGGGGAACAGGGGGGCTTTCTTT CASSPGNRGAFF
. once TRBJ1-2 TRBV6-5 TGTGCCAGCAGTTACCACGGCTCTAACTATGGCTACACCTTC CASSYHGSNYGYTF
. . TRBJ1-1 TRBV5-1 TGCGCCAGCAGCTTCGGTGAGACGGCAATGAACACTGAAGCTTTCTTT CASSFGETAMNTEAFF
. . TRBJ2-1 TRBV5-1 TGCGCCAGCAGCTTGAGGAGCAGTGATGAGCAGTTCTTC CASSLRSSDEQFF
. once TRBJ2-7 TRBV14 TGTGCCAGCAGCCAGGGTACGGGCGGGACATACGAGCAGTACTTC CASSQGTGGTYEQYF
TRBD2 . TRBJ2-1 TRBV9 TGTGCCAGCAGCGTGAATAGCGGGTCCTCCTACAATGAGCAGTTCTTC CASSVNSGSSYNEQFF
. . TRBJ2-5 TRBV6-5 TGTGCCAGCAGTTTTTCCCCTGGGGCCCAGTACTTC CASSFSPGAQYF
TRBD1 . TRBJ2-1 TRBV18 TGTGCCAGCTCACCACCGGGCGGGACAGGACAGTACAATGAGCAGTTCTTC CASSPPGGTGQYNEQFF
. . TRBJ1-1 TRBV6-5 TGTGCCATCAAGGTGCGGGGGATGAACACTGAAGCTTTCTTT CAIKVRGMNTEAFF
. . TRBJ1-6 TRBV29-1 TGCAGCGTTGGGCAGGGAAATTCACCCCTCCACTTT CSVGQGNSPLHF